This entry concerns a single T cell receptor (beta chain). Its antigen remains unknown. Then a second PCR, running roughly 7 to 11 cycles, was carried out with a sample-barcoded 5' primer and a J-beta primer mix. Each cDNA molecule was tagged by a template-switch adaptor with 12 random nucleotides. A single record per CDR3 protein comes from TCRdb applying MiXCR to the 5' RACE reads. The data contain roughly 1,500,000 distinct CDR3 sequences, approximately 42% of them singletons. Peripheral blood was drawn, around 9.5 milliliters per donor. Looked up from germline, CDR1 is MDHEN and CDR2 is SYDVKM. This CDR3 region has 14 residues. This sample is drawn from a study of blood T cells in healthy people across ages. Broader study findings: Among long-lived donors, naive CD4+ cells were more numerous and diversity higher than in aged donors. TCR beta diversity per million T cells fell roughly linearly with age.

The chain is built from TRBV28 and TRBJ2-4; the D gene is possibly TRBD2 (6 bases). The J call is in doubt because the DNA end fits TRBJ2-7 better. This TCR was sampled from a woman between 18 and 30 years old in good health. Material for sequencing was blood. CDR3 nucleotides: TGTGCCAGCAGACGCGGGGCCGGGAGCTACGAGCAGTACTTC. This encodes CASRRGAGSYEQYF.